This T cell receptor beta chain was recovered during a study of OX40 agonist ivuxolimab in advanced cancers. On the study more broadly: The patients received ivuxolimab by intravenous route every 2 weeks at 0.01 to 10 mg/kg. Study-level results: CD4+ and CD8+ T cells in blood underwent clonal expansion by week 6 at 0.1 to 3.0 mg/kg. CD8+ T cells were the subset that, on average, had more expanded clones than CD4+. Nonresponders, in some cases, also had low normalized T-cell clonal expansion.

In the case of this clone: Its cognate antigen is unknown.

There are 11 residues in the CDR3. Germline V gene lookup returns CDR1 MNHNS and CDR2 SASEGT. V shed 5 bases and J shed 13 bases, with 14 bases lying between them. Sequenced by immunoSEQ multiplex PCR; TCRdb stores in-frame clones only, minus some. The sample contains thousands of clones, 60% to 70% of which appear only once. The receptor comes from an adult with an advanced solid tumor such as melanoma, head and neck, liver or kidney cancer. The material was CD4+ or CD8+ T cells sorted from blood, obtained in a trial of the OX40 agonist ivuxolimab. The V call is TRBV6-1, the J call TRBJ1-2; D might be TRBD1 (6 bases). The CDR3 sequence is CASSSGGLCTF. DNA for the CDR3: TGTGCCAGCAGTTCTGGGGGCCTTTGCACCTTC.